This TCR beta chain was sequenced in a study of cytotoxic CD8 clonotypes in ibrutinib-treated CLL. Study-wide results and caveats: Relative to age-matched healthy donors, clonality at baseline was higher, and it tracked circulating CD8+ T-cell counts. Ibrutinib response saw clonality rise, and progression saw it return toward baseline. Treatment saw public clonotypes, which were uncommon, either contract or stay stable.

This clone came up a few times. Its antigen remains unknown. TCRdb's table, derived via immunoSEQ multiplex PCR, lists solely in-frame clones and lacks some. Of about 200,000 clones listed, just under 80% are singletons. The sequence was obtained from a human donor with chronic lymphocytic leukemia. The sequences come from PBMCs, collected after 12 months of ibrutinib treatment.

The CDR3 here is CASSSGRMSYEKLFF. The CDR3 nucleotides read TGCGCCAGCAGCAGCGGACGTATGTCGTATGAAAAACTGTTTTTT. This chain uses TRBV5-1 with TRBJ1-4, with unresolved D. The CDR3 totals 15 residues. Germline loops: CDR1 SGHRS, CDR2 YFSETQ. Between the trimmed V and J ends, which lost 4 bases and 6 bases, there was a span of 16 bases.